This T cell receptor (beta chain) appears in the sequencing data of a study of metastatic and nonmetastatic thyroid tumors. The CDR3 is made up of 14 amino acids. From germline, CDR1 is MDHEN and CDR2 SYDVKM. The V gene lost 8 bases and the J gene lost 4 bases, with 14 bases spanning the gap. Every patient was untreated before thyroid surgery. With MiXCR, TCRdb called clones anew from the PCR reads. Of around 16,000 clones in the sample, roughly 13% were seen once. This clone has a count of ten or more. The chain links TRBV28 to TRBJ2-2; tentatively, D is TRBD2 (6 bases). The origin of this receptor is a female donor with papillary thyroid cancer or a benign thyroid nodule (not recorded which). Some clones in this sample may be carry-over from other donors' samples. Sequencing was performed on blood. CDR3 residues: CASLGDSLTGELFF. For the CDR3, the DNA is TGTGCCAGCCTGGGGGACTCACTCACCGGGGAGCTGTTTTTT.